This is a list of T cell receptor beta chains from one sample in a study of vaccination and CD4 T cells after COVID-19. A single record per CDR3 protein comes from TCRdb applying MiXCR to the PCR reads. The sample gives roughly 20,000 distinct CDR3 sequences, less than 55% of which show up once; 2.5% to 3% is in the top ten. The antigens of these receptors remain unknown. The sample in question was CD4+ T cells from blood, cultured in vitro, obtained after SARS-CoV-2 vaccination. The receptors were sampled from a human donor who had recovered from COVID-19. CDR3s include the opening cysteine and the closing phenylalanine or tryptophan. The order of the fields is J gene, CDR3 length, V gene, D gene, clone size, CDR3 protein, CDR3 DNA. A D gene is named only where the DNA matches it firmly. Clone size, where shown, is once, few, many, or a class for clones that have expanded.

J gene: TRBJ1-2
CDR3 length: 14
V gene: TRBV10-3
D gene: -
clone size: few
CDR3 protein: CAIRAGAVVGGYTF
CDR3 DNA: TGTGCCATCAGGGCAGGGGCGGTTGTTGGGGGCTACACCTTC

J gene: TRBJ2-5
CDR3 length: 15
V gene: TRBV7-8
D gene: TRBD1
clone size: few
CDR3 protein: CASSSWTGGKETQYF
CDR3 DNA: TGTGCCAGCAGCTCCTGGACAGGGGGGAAAGAGACCCAGTACTTC

J gene: TRBJ2-1
CDR3 length: 12
V gene: TRBV2
D gene: TRBD2
clone size: -
CDR3 protein: CASKAGGDEQFF
CDR3 DNA: TGTGCCAGCAAAGCGGGAGGCGATGAGCAGTTCTTC

J gene: TRBJ2-6
CDR3 length: 15
V gene: TRBV7-3
D gene: -
clone size: -
CDR3 protein: CASSLGPSGANVLTF
CDR3 DNA: TGTGCCAGCAGCTTAGGACCCTCTGGGGCCAACGTCCTGACTTTC

J gene: TRBJ1-1
CDR3 length: 14
V gene: TRBV6-5
D gene: -
clone size: -
CDR3 protein: CASSSTGSRTEAFF
CDR3 DNA: TGTGCCAGCAGTTCGACAGGAAGCAGGACTGAAGCTTTCTTT

J gene: TRBJ2-5
CDR3 length: 14
V gene: TRBV6-2/TRBV6-3
D gene: -
clone size: -
CDR3 protein: CASSYGLEQETQYF
CDR3 DNA: TGTGCCAGCAGTTACGGACTCGAACAAGAGACCCAGTACTTC

J gene: TRBJ1-2
CDR3 length: 15
V gene: TRBV11-3
D gene: -
clone size: few
CDR3 protein: CASSSEGRLDYGYTF
CDR3 DNA: TGTGCCAGCAGCTCCGAAGGCAGGCTGGACTATGGCTACACCTTC

J gene: TRBJ1-1
CDR3 length: 11
V gene: TRBV28
D gene: -
clone size: few
CDR3 protein: CASRERGEAFF
CDR3 DNA: TGTGCCAGCAGAGAAAGGGGTGAAGCTTTCTTT

J gene: TRBJ2-7
CDR3 length: 14
V gene: TRBV20-1
D gene: TRBD1
clone size: few
CDR3 protein: CSASTGQGAYEQYF
CDR3 DNA: TGCAGTGCTAGCACTGGACAGGGGGCCTACGAGCAGTACTTC

J gene: TRBJ1-1
CDR3 length: 13
V gene: TRBV30
D gene: -
clone size: once
CDR3 protein: CAWSNREDTEAFF
CDR3 DNA: TGTGCCTGGAGCAACAGGGAGGACACTGAAGCTTTCTTT

J gene: TRBJ1-5
CDR3 length: 15
V gene: TRBV6-1
D gene: -
clone size: medium-sized
CDR3 protein: CASGRIQGDGQPQHF
CDR3 DNA: TGTGCCAGCGGGCGGATACAGGGCGATGGGCAGCCCCAGCATTTT

J gene: TRBJ2-6
CDR3 length: 13
V gene: TRBV30
D gene: -
clone size: -
CDR3 protein: CAWTVKGTNVLTF
CDR3 DNA: TGTGCCTGGACTGTAAAGGGGACCAACGTCCTGACTTTC

J gene: TRBJ2-5
CDR3 length: 12
V gene: TRBV18
D gene: -
clone size: -
CDR3 protein: CASSPPVETQYF
CDR3 DNA: TGTGCCAGCTCACCACCCGTAGAGACCCAGTACTTC

J gene: TRBJ1-6
CDR3 length: 14
V gene: TRBV20-1
D gene: TRBD1
clone size: -
CDR3 protein: CSALRRSGGSPLHF
CDR3 DNA: TGCAGTGCTCTTCGCCGATCAGGGGGCTCACCCCTCCACTTT

J gene: TRBJ1-2
CDR3 length: 13
V gene: TRBV6-1
D gene: -
clone size: few
CDR3 protein: CASSRDENYGYTF
CDR3 DNA: TGTGCCAGCAGCCGAGATGAGAACTATGGCTACACCTTC

J gene: TRBJ1-1
CDR3 length: 15
V gene: TRBV12-3/TRBV12-4
D gene: -
clone size: -
CDR3 protein: CASRPTGVRGTEAFF
CDR3 DNA: TGTGCCAGCAGACCCACCGGGGTCCGGGGGACTGAAGCTTTCTTT

J gene: TRBJ1-1
CDR3 length: 12
V gene: TRBV6-1
D gene: -
clone size: -
CDR3 protein: CAMNRVGTEAFF
CDR3 DNA: TGTGCCATGAACAGGGTTGGCACTGAAGCTTTCTTT

J gene: TRBJ2-3
CDR3 length: 14
V gene: TRBV19
D gene: TRBD2
clone size: -
CDR3 protein: CASGLAGVTDTQYF
CDR3 DNA: TGTGCCAGTGGATTAGCGGGAGTCACAGATACGCAGTATTTT

J gene: TRBJ1-5
CDR3 length: 14
V gene: TRBV28
D gene: -
clone size: -
CDR3 protein: CASSLTQTNQPQHF
CDR3 DNA: TGTGCCAGCAGTTTAACACAGACAAATCAGCCCCAGCATTTT

J gene: TRBJ1-1
CDR3 length: 12
V gene: TRBV9
D gene: -
clone size: -
CDR3 protein: CASSPGLSEAFF
CDR3 DNA: TGTGCCAGCAGCCCAGGACTGTCTGAAGCTTTCTTT

J gene: TRBJ2-3
CDR3 length: 15
V gene: TRBV27
D gene: TRBD2
clone size: -
CDR3 protein: CASSRTSGSADTQYF
CDR3 DNA: TGTGCCAGCAGCCGGACTAGCGGGAGCGCAGATACGCAGTATTTT

J gene: TRBJ1-5
CDR3 length: 15
V gene: TRBV7-2
D gene: -
clone size: few
CDR3 protein: CASSGQGSGNQPQHF
CDR3 DNA: TGTGCCAGCAGCGGCCAGGGGTCCGGCAATCAGCCCCAGCATTTT

J gene: TRBJ2-2
CDR3 length: 14
V gene: TRBV11-3
D gene: -
clone size: once
CDR3 protein: CASSTTSIAGELFF
CDR3 DNA: TGTGCCAGCAGCACAACTAGTATCGCCGGGGAGCTGTTTTTT

J gene: TRBJ1-5
CDR3 length: 13
V gene: TRBV30
D gene: -
clone size: once
CDR3 protein: CAWSDRSNQPQHF
CDR3 DNA: TGTGCCTGGAGTGACAGGAGCAATCAGCCCCAGCATTTT

J gene: TRBJ2-1
CDR3 length: 15
V gene: TRBV5-4
D gene: TRBD2
clone size: -
CDR3 protein: CASSLDGGGYNEQFF
CDR3 DNA: TGTGCCAGCAGCTTGGATGGCGGGGGTTACAATGAGCAGTTCTTC